Listed here are 27 T cell receptor beta chains from one sample, sequenced in a study of blood T cell repertoires in COVID-19. Clones were read by immunoSEQ multiplex PCR, and TCRdb kept only the in-frame ones, dropping some. Of about 210,000 clones listed, around four fifths were seen once; the top ten hold 7% to 10%. Sample: peripheral blood. These receptors all come from a woman aged 45-65 years with acute or convalescent COVID-19.

The rearrangement uses TRBV28 and TRBJ2-7; a weak D match, TRBD1 (6 bases). The CDR3 sequence is 15 residues long. Trimming stripped 6 bases from V and 2 bases from J, with 17 bases between. Germline V gives CDR1 MDHEN, CDR2 SYDVKM. This chain's CDR3 is CASRTDQGSPYEQYF. The DNA for the CDR3 is TGTGCCAGCAGAACCGACCAGGGGTCCCCCTACGAGCAGTACTTC.

This clone occurred a few times. The chain employs TRBV6-6 and TRBJ1-6, with D unresolved. The CDR3 covers 11 residues. V lost 9 bases and J 18 bases, leaving 18 bases between the germline ends. Germline V gene data show CDR1 as MNHNY and CDR2 as SVGAGI (reference sequence). As DNA, the CDR3 is TGTGCCAGTATGAGGCGGCTTCAGTACCACTTT. It yields the protein CASMRRLQYHF.

This clone was counted only a few times. The chain is built from TRBV5-1 and TRBJ2-1; no reliable D call. CDR1 is SGHRS and CDR2 is YFSETQ in the germline V gene. V lost 2 bases and J lost 7, with 4 bases in between. This CDR3 has 11 amino acids. The CDR3 DNA reads TGCGCCAGCAGCTTCATGAATGAGCAGTTCTTC. This translates into CASSFMNEQFF.

This clone appeared a few times. J is TRBJ2-1 and V is TRBV19; D perhaps matches TRBD2 (8 bases). CDR3 length: 16 residues. Germline assignment: CDR1 LNHDA and CDR2 SQIVND (reference sequence). V shed 6 bases and J shed 9 bases, with 24 bases lying between them. Written as DNA, the CDR3 is TGTGCCAGTAGGCGAACGACAGGGCCGACTAGCGTTGAGCAGTTCTTC. Its protein product is CASRRTTGPTSVEQFF.

V and J are TRBV19 and TRBJ2-5; D gene unclear. CDR3 length equals 13 residues. V shed 5 bases and J shed 5 bases, with 12 bases lying between them. CDR1 and CDR2 from the germline V gene are LNHDA and SQIVND (reference sequence). CDR3 DNA sequence: TGTGCCAGTAGTCATCAATCCGGGGAGACCCAGTACTTC. Its protein product is CASSHQSGETQYF.

This clone was detected only once. The rearrangement links TRBV6-6 to TRBJ1-4; TRBD1 aligns across 7 bases. V lost 5 bases and J lost 8; bases outside the gene matches: 2. The CDR3 is made up of 12 amino acids. Per the germline V gene, CDR1 is MNHNY and CDR2 is SVGAGI (reference sequence). The CDR3, as DNA: TGTGCCAGCAGTAGACAGGGAGAAAAACTGTTTTTT. This encodes CASSRQGEKLFF.

This chain joins TRBV28 and TRBJ2-1, with TRBD2 identical over 10 bases. CDR1 and CDR2 (germline): MDHEN, SYDVKM. This CDR3 comprises 17 residues. V shed 3 bases and J 0 bases; nucleotides not matched to a gene: 5. Written as DNA, the CDR3 is TGTGCCAGCAGTTTGCGGACTAGCGGAGCCTCCTACAATGAGCAGTTCTTC. Protein: CASSLRTSGASYNEQFF.

The DNA of the CDR3 is TGTGCCAGCAGCTTGGGGGAGAGGAACGAAAAACTGTTTTTT. Translated, it gives CASSLGERNEKLFF. The J gene is TRBJ1-4, the V gene TRBV5-4; D is unresolved. The germline V and J ends were trimmed by 0 bases and 8 bases, with 11 bases remaining between them. The CDR3 loop spans 14 amino acids. CDR1 and CDR2 (germline): SGHNT, YYREEE (reference sequence).

V is TRBV20-1 and J is TRBJ2-7, with TRBD1 identical over 8 bases. CDR1 and CDR2 (germline): DFQATT, SNEGSKA (reference sequence). This CDR3 has 14 residues. V trimming: 3 bases; J trimming: 5 bases; junction bases outside the gene matches: 9. CDR3 nucleotides: TGCAGTGCTAGTCCCTCGGACAGGGTGAACGAGCAGTACTTC. Amino acids: CSASPSDRVNEQYF.

The chain links TRBV7-2 to TRBJ2-1, with TRBD2 matching 14 bases. There are 15 residues in the CDR3. With 5 bases clipped from V and 6 bases from J, the junction kept 3 bases outside the gene matches. Germline CDR1 and CDR2: SGHTA and FQGNSA. DNA of the CDR3: TGTGCCAGCAGCAAGGGACTAGCGGGAGCCAATGAGCAGTTCTTC. Encoded protein: CASSKGLAGANEQFF.

The chain has TRBV5-1 and TRBJ2-1; 13 bases match TRBD2. CDR3 size: 17 residues. In germline, CDR1 is SGHRS, CDR2 YFSETQ. Trimming cost V 1 base and J 7 bases; bases outside gene matches: 8. The CDR3 loop reads CASSLPGTSGTVNEQFF. For the CDR3, the DNA is TGCGCCAGCAGCTTGCCCGGGACTAGCGGGACAGTAAATGAGCAGTTCTTC.

This chain joins TRBV6-5 and TRBJ2-1; 8 nucleotides align to TRBD1. CDR3 length: 15 amino acids. Germline assignment: CDR1 MNHEY and CDR2 SVGAGI. Trimming cost V 5 bases and J 4 bases; bases outside gene matches: 7. The CDR3, as DNA: TGTGCCAGCAGTACCCCAGGGGGCGAGTACAATGAGCAGTTCTTC. As protein: CASSTPGGEYNEQFF.

The rearrangement links TRBV27 to TRBJ2-1; 12 bases agree with TRBD2. Germline V gene sequence: CDR1 MNHEY, CDR2 SMNVEV (reference sequence). J was trimmed by 9 bases and V by 4 bases; bases with no gene match: 13. There are 17 residues in the CDR3. CDR3 sequence reads: CASSSFVSSGRVSEQFF. The CDR3 region has the DNA TGTGCCAGCAGTTCGTTCGTCTCTAGCGGGAGGGTGAGTGAGCAGTTCTTC.

This clone was found once. J is TRBJ2-1 and V is TRBV27; TRBD1 agrees at 9 bases. There are 15 residues in the CDR3. Germline CDR1 MNHEY, CDR2 SMNVEV (reference sequence). Trimming at V came to 5 bases and at J to 4 bases, leaving 6 bases not matched to a gene. DNA for the CDR3: TGTGCCAGCAGTCCCCGGGACAGGGATTACAATGAGCAGTTCTTC. It encodes CASSPRDRDYNEQFF.

There are many counts of this clone. The CDR3 is CATSKESGGFSYNEQFF. The CDR3 DNA follows: TGTGCCACCAGCAAAGAGTCAGGGGGCTTCTCCTACAATGAGCAGTTCTTC. This chain uses TRBV15 with TRBJ2-1; TRBD1 aligns across 8 bases. Germline V lookup: CDR1 LNHNV, CDR2 YYDKDF (reference sequence). V lost 4 bases and J lost 0; bases outside the gene matches: 8. This CDR3 comprises 17 residues.

This chain connects TRBV7-3 to TRBJ2-1; 9 bases match TRBD2. After removal of 0 bases from V and 5 bases from J, the junction contained 5 bases not matched to a gene. Germline lookup yields CDR1 SGHTA and CDR2 FQGTGA. This CDR3 is built from 16 residues. The CDR3 loop reads CASSLTGREGDNEQFF. CDR3 nucleotide sequence: TGTGCCAGCAGCTTAACTGGGCGGGAGGGAGACAATGAGCAGTTCTTC.

This clone was seen once. The chain recombines TRBV5-5 with TRBJ2-1, with 10 bases aligning to TRBD1. CDR1 is SGHKS, CDR2 YYEKEE, per germline (reference sequence). V lost 4 bases and J lost 4; bases outside the gene matches: 8. The CDR3 is 16 amino acids. CDR3 sequence (DNA): TGTGCCAGCAGCCCGTGGGACAGGGGTGTTTACAATGAGCAGTTCTTC. Protein sequence: CASSPWDRGVYNEQFF.

This rearrangement joins TRBV14 to TRBJ2-1; 14 positions match TRBD2. The length of the CDR3 is 17 residues. J gave up 6 bases and V 6 bases, and 10 bases lay outside the gene matches. CDR1 and CDR2 (germline): SGHDN, FVKESK. Here the CDR3 reads CASSRLAGGPTVNEQFF. DNA for the CDR3: TGTGCCAGCAGTCGACTAGCGGGAGGGCCCACGGTCAATGAGCAGTTCTTC.

The chain joins TRBV14 to TRBJ2-1, with 7 bases fitting TRBD2. The germline CDR1 and CDR2 sequences are SGHDN and FVKESK. The CDR3 contains 15 residues. V was pared by 4 bases and J by 4 bases, with 7 bases of the junction left unmatched. The CDR3 region is CASSPSRDYYNEQFF. The CDR3 nucleotides read TGTGCCAGCAGCCCGTCCCGGGACTATTACAATGAGCAGTTCTTC.

This rearrangement joins TRBV9 to TRBJ2-3, with TRBD2 matching 9 bases. This CDR3 has 16 residues. Germline V gene data show CDR1 as SGDLS and CDR2 as YYNGEE. V gave up 4 bases and J gave up 0 bases; unmatched junction bases: 6. CDR3 sequence: CASSSRAGGSTDTQYF. CDR3 DNA: TGTGCCAGCAGCTCCCGCGCGGGAGGGAGCACAGATACGCAGTATTTT.

This clone was recorded only once. The CDR3 spells CASRVLGGSNYGYTF. The DNA of the CDR3 is TGTGCCAGCAGAGTTTTGGGGGGGTCAAACTATGGCTACACCTTC. This chain connects TRBV27 to TRBJ1-2; tentative D call: TRBD1 (5 bases). The CDR3 runs to 15 residues. The ends were cut back, 6 bases at V and 2 bases at J, with 16 bases in the middle. Germline CDR1 and CDR2: MNHEY and SMNVEV (reference sequence).

The rearrangement joins TRBV20-1 to TRBJ1-2; the D gene is possibly TRBD1 (6 bases). The CDR3 loop spans 14 amino acids. V was trimmed by 3 bases and J by 7 bases, leaving 18 bases between them. Germline CDR1 reads DFQATT; CDR2 reads SNEGSKA (reference sequence). The CDR3 loop is CSASGGGAIPGYTF. DNA of the CDR3: TGCAGTGCTAGTGGGGGGGGCGCAATTCCTGGCTACACCTTC.

The V and J genes are TRBV5-6 and TRBJ1-5; 8 nucleotides align to TRBD1. V lost 3 bases and J lost 1; bases outside the gene matches: 3. The CDR3 has 15 residues. Germline V CDR1 and CDR2: SGHDT, YYEEEE. CDR3 residues: CASSWGTGSNQPQHF. CDR3 nucleotides: TGTGCCAGCAGCTGGGGGACAGGAAGCAATCAGCCCCAGCATTTT. Supplemented by reference TRBV5-6 and TRBJ1-5, the full variable domain reads DAGVTQSPTHLIKTRGQQVTLRCSPKSGHDTVSWYQQALGQGPQFIFQYYEEEERQRGNFPDRFSGHQFPNYSSELNVNALLLGDSALYLCASSWGTGSNQPQHFGDGTRLSIL.

V gene TRBV12-3 or TRBV12-4 combines with J gene TRBJ2-7, with D perhaps matching TRBD2 (5 bases). Trimming took off 6 bases at V and 7 bases at J, with 13 bases between the two ends. This CDR3 spans 12 amino acids. The CDR3 sequence is CASSRTRVEQYF. The CDR3 DNA sequence: TGTGCCAGCAGCCGCACGAGGGTGGAGCAGTACTTC.

The chain has TRBV11-2 and TRBJ1-5; D remains ambiguous. The CDR3 covers 16 residues. In germline, CDR1 is SGHAT, CDR2 FQNNGV. Trimming removed 1 base from V and 2 bases from J, with 12 bases in between. CDR3 loop: CASSLVGRSGNQPQHF. As DNA, the CDR3 is TGTGCCAGCAGCTTAGTCGGCAGGTCGGGCAATCAGCCCCAGCATTTT.

The V call is TRBV25-1, the J call TRBJ2-1; D gene unclear. CDR3 length equals 12 residues. Trimming left V 7 bases short and J 0 bases short, with 4 bases between. Looked up from germline, CDR1 is MGHDK and CDR2 is SYGVNS. This CDR3 is CASTSSYNEQFF. DNA of the CDR3: TGTGCCAGCACGAGCTCCTACAATGAGCAGTTCTTC.

The chain has TRBV27 and TRBJ2-3, with TRBD2 matching over 8 bases. Germline CDR1 is MNHEY and CDR2 is SMNVEV (reference sequence). The CDR3 totals 16 residues. The junction had 5 bases not matched to a gene; V was cut back by 1 base and J by 2 bases. CDR3 region: CASSLFAGGPTDTQYF. The CDR3 region has the DNA TGTGCCAGCAGTTTATTCGCGGGAGGTCCCACAGATACGCAGTATTTT.